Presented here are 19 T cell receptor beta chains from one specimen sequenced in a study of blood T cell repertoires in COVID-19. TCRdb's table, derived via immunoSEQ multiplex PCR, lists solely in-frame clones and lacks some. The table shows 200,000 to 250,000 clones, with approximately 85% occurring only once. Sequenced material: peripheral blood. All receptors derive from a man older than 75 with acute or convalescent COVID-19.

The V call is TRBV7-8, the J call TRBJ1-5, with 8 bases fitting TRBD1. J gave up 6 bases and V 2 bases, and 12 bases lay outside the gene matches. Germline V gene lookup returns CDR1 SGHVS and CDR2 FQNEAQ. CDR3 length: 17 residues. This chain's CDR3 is CASSLSGGTGSIQPQHF. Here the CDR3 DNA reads TGTGCCAGCAGCTTATCTGGGGGGACAGGTAGTATTCAGCCCCAGCATTTT.

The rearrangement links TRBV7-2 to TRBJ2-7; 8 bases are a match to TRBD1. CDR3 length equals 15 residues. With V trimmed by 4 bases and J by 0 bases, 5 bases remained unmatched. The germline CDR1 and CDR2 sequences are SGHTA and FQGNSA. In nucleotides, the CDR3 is TGTGCCAGCAGCTCGGGACAGGCTTTCTCCTACGAGCAGTACTTC. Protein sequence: CASSSGQAFSYEQYF.

DNA for the CDR3: TGTGCCAGTAGGGATAGGACAGGGACGAACACTGAAGCTTTCTTT. Protein sequence: CASRDRTGTNTEAFF. The chain links TRBV19 to TRBJ1-1; 8 bases are shared with TRBD1. Trimming removed 6 bases from V and 1 base from J; junction bases left unmatched: 7. The CDR3 runs 15 residues. Germline loops: CDR1 LNHDA, CDR2 SQIVND (reference sequence).

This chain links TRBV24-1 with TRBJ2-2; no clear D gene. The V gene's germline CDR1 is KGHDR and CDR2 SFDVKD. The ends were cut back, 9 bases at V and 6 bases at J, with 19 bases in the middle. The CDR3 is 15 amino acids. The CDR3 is CATLERRVPPGELFF. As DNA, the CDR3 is TGTGCCACCTTAGAGAGACGGGTACCACCCGGGGAGCTGTTTTTT.

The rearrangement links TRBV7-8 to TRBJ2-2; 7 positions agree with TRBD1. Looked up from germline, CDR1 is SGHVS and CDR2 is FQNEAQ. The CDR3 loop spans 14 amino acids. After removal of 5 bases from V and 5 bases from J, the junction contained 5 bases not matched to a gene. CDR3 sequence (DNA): TGTGCCAGCAGCCGAGGGGGCATGACCGGGGAGCTGTTTTTT. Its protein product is CASSRGGMTGELFF. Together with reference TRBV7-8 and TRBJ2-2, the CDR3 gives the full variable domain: GAGVSQSPRYKVAKRGQDVALRCDPISGHVSLFWYQQALGQGPEFLTYFQNEAQLDKSGLPSDRFFAERPEGSVSTLKIQRTQQEDSAVYLCASSRGGMTGELFFGEGSRLTVL.

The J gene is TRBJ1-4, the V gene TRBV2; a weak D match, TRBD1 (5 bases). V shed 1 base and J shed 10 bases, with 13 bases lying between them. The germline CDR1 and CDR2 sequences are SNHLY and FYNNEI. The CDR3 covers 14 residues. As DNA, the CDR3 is TGTGCCAGCAGTGAAGGGCAGGGACTCGGAAAACTGTTTTTT. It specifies CASSEGQGLGKLFF.

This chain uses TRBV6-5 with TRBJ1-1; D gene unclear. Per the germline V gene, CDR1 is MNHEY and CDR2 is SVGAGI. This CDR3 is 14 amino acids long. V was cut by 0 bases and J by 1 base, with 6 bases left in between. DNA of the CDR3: TGTGCCAGCAGTTACTCGGCGGGGAACACTGAAGCTTTCTTT. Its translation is CASSYSAGNTEAFF.

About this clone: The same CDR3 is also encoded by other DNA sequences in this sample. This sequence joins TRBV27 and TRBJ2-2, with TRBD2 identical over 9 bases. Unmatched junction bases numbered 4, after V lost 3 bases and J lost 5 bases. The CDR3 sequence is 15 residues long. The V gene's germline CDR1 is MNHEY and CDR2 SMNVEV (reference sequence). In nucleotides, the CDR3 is TGTGCCAGCAGTTTTGGTACTAGCGGGACCGGGGAGCTGTTTTTT. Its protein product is CASSFGTSGTGELFF.

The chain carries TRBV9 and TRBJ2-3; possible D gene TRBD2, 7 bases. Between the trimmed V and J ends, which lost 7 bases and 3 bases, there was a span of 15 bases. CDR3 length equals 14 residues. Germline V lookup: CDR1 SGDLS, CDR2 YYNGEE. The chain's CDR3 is CASRGGAETDTQYF. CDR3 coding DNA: TGTGCCAGCCGAGGGGGGGCGGAGACAGATACGCAGTATTTT.

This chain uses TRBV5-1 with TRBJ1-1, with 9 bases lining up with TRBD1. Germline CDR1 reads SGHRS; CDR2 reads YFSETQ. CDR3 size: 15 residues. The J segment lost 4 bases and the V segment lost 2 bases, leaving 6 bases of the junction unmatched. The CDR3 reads CASSFDRGGGTEAFF. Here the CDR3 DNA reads TGCGCCAGCAGCTTCGACAGGGGGGGAGGCACTGAAGCTTTCTTT.

In nucleotides, the CDR3 is TGTGCCAGCAGCCAAGAAGCGTTCCGATCTAACTATGGCTACACCTTC. This encodes CASSQEAFRSNYGYTF. The rearrangement joins TRBV3-1 (or the pseudogene TRBV3-2) to TRBJ1-2, with unresolved D. V lost 0 bases to trimming and J lost 0 bases, with 11 bases between them. This CDR3 is 16 amino acids long. Germline loops: CDR1 LGHDT, CDR2 YNNKEL (reference sequence).

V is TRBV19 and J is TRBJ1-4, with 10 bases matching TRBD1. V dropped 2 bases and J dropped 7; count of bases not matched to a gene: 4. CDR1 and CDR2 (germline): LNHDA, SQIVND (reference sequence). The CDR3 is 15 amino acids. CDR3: CASSIRGQGIEKLFF. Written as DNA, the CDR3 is TGTGCCAGTAGTATAAGGGGACAGGGGATTGAAAAACTGTTTTTT.

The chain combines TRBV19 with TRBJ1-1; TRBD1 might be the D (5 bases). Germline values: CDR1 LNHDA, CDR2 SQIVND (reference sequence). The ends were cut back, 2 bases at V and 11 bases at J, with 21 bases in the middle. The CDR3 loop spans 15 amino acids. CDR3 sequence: CASSILPAGAGLAFF. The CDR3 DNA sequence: TGTGCCAGTAGTATACTTCCCGCTGGGGCGGGACTGGCTTTCTTT.

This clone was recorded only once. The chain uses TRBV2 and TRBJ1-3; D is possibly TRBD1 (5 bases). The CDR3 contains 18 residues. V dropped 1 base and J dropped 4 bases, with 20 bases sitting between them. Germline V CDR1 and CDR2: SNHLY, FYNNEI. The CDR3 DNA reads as TGTGCCAGCAGTGAAGGCTTTGGGGCAGGAAAAAGGGGAAACACCATATATTTT. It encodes CASSEGFGAGKRGNTIYF.

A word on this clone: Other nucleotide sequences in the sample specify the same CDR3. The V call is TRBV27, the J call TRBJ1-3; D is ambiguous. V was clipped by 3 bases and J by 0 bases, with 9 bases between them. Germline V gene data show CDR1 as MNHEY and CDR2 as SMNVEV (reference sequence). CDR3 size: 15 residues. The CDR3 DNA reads TGTGCCAGCAGTTTCTCTGGGCACTCTGGAAACACCATATATTTT. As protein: CASSFSGHSGNTIYF.

The CDR3 is CASSRGQYQETQYF. The CDR3 DNA reads as TGTGCCAGCAGCCGCGGACAGTACCAAGAGACCCAGTACTTC. V and J are TRBV25-1 and TRBJ2-5, with D possibly TRBD1 on 6 matching bases. This CDR3 is 14 amino acids long. Between the trimmed V and J ends, which lost 6 bases and 0 bases, there was a span of 11 bases. Germline V gene lookup returns CDR1 MGHDK and CDR2 SYGVNS.

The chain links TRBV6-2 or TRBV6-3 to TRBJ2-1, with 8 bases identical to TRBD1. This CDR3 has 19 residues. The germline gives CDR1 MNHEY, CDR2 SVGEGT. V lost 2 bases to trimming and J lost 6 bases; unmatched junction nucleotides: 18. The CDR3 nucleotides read TGTGCCAGCAGTTACATGCCCTCGACAGGGGAGAGGGTTGGCAATGAGCAGTTCTTC. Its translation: CASSYMPSTGERVGNEQFF.

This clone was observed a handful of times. CDR3 DNA: TGTGCCAGCAGTACGGGGGTTAATGGCTACACCTTC. Protein sequence: CASSTGVNGYTF. The chain is built from TRBV27 and TRBJ1-2; perhaps TRBD1 as D (5 bases). The germline V gene encodes CDR1 MNHEY and CDR2 SMNVEV (reference sequence). The CDR3 loop spans 12 amino acids. V lost 5 bases, J lost 6 bases, and 10 bases lay in between.

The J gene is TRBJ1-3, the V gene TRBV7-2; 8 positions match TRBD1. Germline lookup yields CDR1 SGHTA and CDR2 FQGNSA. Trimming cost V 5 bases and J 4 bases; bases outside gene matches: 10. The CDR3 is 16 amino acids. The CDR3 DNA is TGTGCCAGCAGCCCCCAGACAGGGGTAACAGGAAACACCATATATTTT. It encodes CASSPQTGVTGNTIYF.